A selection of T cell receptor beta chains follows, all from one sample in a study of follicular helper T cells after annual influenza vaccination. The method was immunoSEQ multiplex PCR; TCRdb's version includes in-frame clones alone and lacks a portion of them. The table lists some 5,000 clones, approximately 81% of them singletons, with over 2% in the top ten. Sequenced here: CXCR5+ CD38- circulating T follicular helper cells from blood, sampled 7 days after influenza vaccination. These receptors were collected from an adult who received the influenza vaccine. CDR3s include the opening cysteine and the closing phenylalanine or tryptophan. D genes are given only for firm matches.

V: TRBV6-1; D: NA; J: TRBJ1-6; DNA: TGTGCCAGCAGTGAAGCGTGGCTTACGAGCTCCTATAATTCACCCCTCCACTTT; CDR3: CASSEAWLTSSYNSPLHF
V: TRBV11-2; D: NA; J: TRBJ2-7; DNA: TGTGCCAGCTCCACCTTGGAGGGATACGAGCAGTACTTC; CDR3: CASSTLEGYEQYF
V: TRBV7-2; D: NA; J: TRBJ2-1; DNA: TGTGCCAGCACCTACGACGATAACCCCGGCAATGAGCAGTTCTTC; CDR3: CASTYDDNPGNEQFF
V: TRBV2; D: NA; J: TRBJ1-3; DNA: TGTGCCAGCAGGGTTTCTAGCCCTGGAAACACCATATATTTT; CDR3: CASRVSSPGNTIYF
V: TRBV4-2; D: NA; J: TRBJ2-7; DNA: TGTGCCAGCAGCCAGGAAAAGGGCAGGGGCGACGAGCAGTACTTC; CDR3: CASSQEKGRGDEQYF
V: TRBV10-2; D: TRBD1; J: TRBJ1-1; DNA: TGCGCCAGCAGCTTGACAGGGGATGGCACTGAAGCTTTCTTT; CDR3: CASSLTGDGTEAFF
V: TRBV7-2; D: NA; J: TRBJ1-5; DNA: TGTGCCAGCAGCGCAACGGTACTGGGCAATCAGCCCCAGCATTTT; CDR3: CASSATVLGNQPQHF
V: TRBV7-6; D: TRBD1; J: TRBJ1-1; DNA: TGTGCCAGCAGCAAGACGCAGGGGGCTAGTACTGAAGCTTTCTTT; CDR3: CASSKTQGASTEAFF
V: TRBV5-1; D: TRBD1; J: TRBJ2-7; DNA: TGCGCCAGCAGCTCCGGGACAGCATCCTACGAGCAGTACTTC; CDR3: CASSSGTASYEQYF
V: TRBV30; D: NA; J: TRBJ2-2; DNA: TGTGCCTTCAGGGGGGTAGTCACCGGGGAGCTGTTTTTT; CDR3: CAFRGVVTGELFF
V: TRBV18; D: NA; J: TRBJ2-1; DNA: TGTGCCAGCACAACCGGTTCAGCAGGGACCGGCTACAATGAGCAGTTCTTC; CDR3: CASTTGSAGTGYNEQFF
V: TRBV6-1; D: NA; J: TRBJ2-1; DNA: TGTGCCAGCAGTGAAGGGAGATACAATGAGCAGTTCTTC; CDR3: CASSEGRYNEQFF
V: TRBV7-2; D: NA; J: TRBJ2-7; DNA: TGTGCCAGCAGCTTAGCGGGGTTGGAGCAGTACTTC; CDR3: CASSLAGLEQYF
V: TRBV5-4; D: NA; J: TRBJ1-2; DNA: TGTGCCAGCAGCTTGGACAGCTATGGCTACACCTTC; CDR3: CASSLDSYGYTF
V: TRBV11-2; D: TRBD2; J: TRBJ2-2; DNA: TGTGCCAGCAGCTTAGCATCCGGGAGGCCAAACACCGGGGAGCTGTTTTTT; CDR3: CASSLASGRPNTGELFF
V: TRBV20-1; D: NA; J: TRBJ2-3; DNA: TGCAGTGCTGAAGACACGGATACGCAGTATTTT; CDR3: CSAEDTDTQYF
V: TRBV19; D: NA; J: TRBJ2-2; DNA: TGTGCCAGTAGTATAGCCGGCGCTAGCTTCACCGGGGAGCTGTTTTTT; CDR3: CASSIAGASFTGELFF